This TCR beta chain was documented in a study of OX40 agonist ivuxolimab in advanced cancers. For the study in its entirety: Ivuxolimab was an agonistic, fully human IgG2 monoclonal antibody directed against OX40 (CD134), a costimulatory receptor. Intravenous ivuxolimab was administered to patients every 2 weeks at six dose levels: 0.01, 0.1, 0.3, 1.5, 3 and 10 mg/kg. Among the approximately 50 dose-escalation patients, some 20 had hepatocellular carcinoma, around 15 melanoma, 9 renal cell carcinoma and 9 head and neck cancer. A male proportion of roughly 80% and a mean age of 60 years, ranging from about 23 to 90, were recorded for the dose-escalation cohort. Patients were allowed to have had prior anti-PD-1, anti-PD-L1 or anti-CTLA-4 therapy, and roughly two fifths of the dose-escalation patients had been treated with checkpoint inhibitors. Three dose-escalation patients achieved partial responses, one with hepatocellular carcinoma and two with cutaneous melanoma. Peripheral TCRbeta sequencing was intended to test whether TCR sequence diversity was altered and clonal T-cell expansion was caused by ivuxolimab. The paper covers the monotherapy dose-escalation part of the phase I ivuxolimab trial, which included N = 52 patients.

Findings and caveats that apply to the study as a whole: The antigen specificity of the clonally expanded peripheral T cells was not determined. At doses of 0.1 to 3.0 mg/kg, clonal expansion of both CD4+ and CD8+ blood T cells was observed from baseline to week 6. After ivuxolimab, CD8+ T cells had more expanded clones than CD4+ T cells on average. In the 0.1-3.0 mg/kg groups, partial responders were among the patients with the lowest normalized peripheral clonal expansion, particularly in CD8+ T cells. Low levels of normalized T-cell clonal expansion were also seen in some patients who did not respond.

The trial excluded patients who had a history of autoimmune disease or who were on systemic immunosuppression. Peripheral blood for TCR sequencing was collected from all dose cohorts at baseline, on cycle 4 day 1, and on cycle 7 day 1. The samples were taken from a phase I, first-in-human, multicenter, open-label dose-escalation trial of ivuxolimab. Adults with locally advanced or metastatic melanoma, renal cell carcinoma, hepatocellular carcinoma or head and neck squamous cell carcinoma were enrolled in the trial. CD4+ and CD8+ T cells were sorted separately from peripheral blood before TCR sequencing. Trimming costs V 4 bases and J 7 bases, and their ends lie 8 bases apart. Including cysteine and phenylalanine, the CDR3 has 11 amino acids. Here the CDR3 DNA is all that survives: 33 bases in frame from base 1. The germline V gene yields KGHSH for CDR1 and LQKENI for CDR2. Genomic DNA was isolated from the sorted cells so that the TCRbeta CDR3 region could be sequenced. The immunoSEQ Assay was used for sequencing of TCRbeta CDR3 regions. Not all clones reach the TCRdb copy of this immuneACCESS table, which keeps in-frame sequences only. Checked studies attribute under half of the gap to unresolved V genes and leave the rest unexplained. Recorded for this sample are 70,000 or so clones; roughly 90% of them occurred a single time. The ten largest clones capture roughly a tenth of the sample.

As to this clone: The target of this receptor is not known. No base quality values were provided; no much bigger clone lies one nucleotide off.

Sequences were derived from CD4+ or CD8+ T cells sorted from blood, sampled in a trial of the OX40 agonist ivuxolimab. The sequence derives from an adult with an advanced solid tumor such as melanoma, head and neck, liver or kidney cancer. The V gene is TRBV18 and the J gene is TRBJ2-7; no confident D gene assignment can be made. The sequenced DNA: TGTGCCAGCTCACTCCCTGGTGAGCAGTACTTC. Translated, this gives CASSLPGEQYF.